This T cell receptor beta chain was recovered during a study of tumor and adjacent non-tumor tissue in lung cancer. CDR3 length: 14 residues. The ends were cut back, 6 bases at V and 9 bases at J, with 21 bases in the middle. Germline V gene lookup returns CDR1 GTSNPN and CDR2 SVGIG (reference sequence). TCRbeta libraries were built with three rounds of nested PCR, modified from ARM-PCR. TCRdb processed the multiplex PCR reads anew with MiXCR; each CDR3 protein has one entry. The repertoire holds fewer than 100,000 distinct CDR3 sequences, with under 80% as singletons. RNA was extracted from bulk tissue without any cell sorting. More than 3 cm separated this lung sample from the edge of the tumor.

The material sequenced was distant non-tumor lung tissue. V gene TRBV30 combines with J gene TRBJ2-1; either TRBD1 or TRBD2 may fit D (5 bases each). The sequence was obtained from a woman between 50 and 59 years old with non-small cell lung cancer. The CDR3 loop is CACLVGTLGREQFF. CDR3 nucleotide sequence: TGTGCCTGTCTCGTGGGGACCTTAGGCCGTGAGCAGTTCTTC.